The present TCR beta chain was sequenced within a study of OX40 agonist ivuxolimab in advanced cancers. Assay: immunoSEQ multiplex PCR; the TCRdb copy retains only in-frame clones and omits some. The table has fewer than 85,000 clones, about four fifths seen once; the top ten hold 6.5% to 7.5%. V lost 2 bases to trimming and J lost 11 bases, with 18 bases between them. The V gene's germline CDR1 is GTSNPN and CDR2 SVGIG (reference sequence). CDR3 length: 14 residues. The starting material was CD4+ or CD8+ T cells sorted from blood, obtained in a trial of the OX40 agonist ivuxolimab. This TCR derives from an adult with an advanced solid tumor such as melanoma, head and neck, liver or kidney cancer. J is TRBJ1-4 and V is TRBV30, with TRBD1 as a possible D gene (5 bases). CDR3 protein: CAWSPPLVRGKLFF. CDR3 nucleotides: TGTGCCTGGAGTCCTCCTTTGGTCCGGGGGAAACTGTTTTTT.